The 26 T cell receptor beta chains below all came from one sample that was sequenced in a study of breast tumors, draining lymph nodes, adjacent tissues. MiXCR was run by TCRdb on the multiplex PCR reads, yielding one entry per CDR3 protein. Of roughly 70,000 distinct CDR3 sequences listed, approximately 40% are singletons. Sequencing was performed on breast tumor tissue. The receptors were gathered from a female donor with breast cancer. Some clones in this sample may be carry-over from other donors' samples.

The count of this clonotype is one. The CDR3 bases are TGCAGTGCTAGTAAAAGCGGGTTTGGCTACACCTTC. This sequence encodes CSASKSGFGYTF. The chain uses TRBV20-1 and TRBJ1-2, with D hard to call. The CDR3 sequence is 12 residues long. The V gene lost 3 bases and the J gene lost 7 bases, with 12 bases spanning the gap. Germline V CDR1 and CDR2: DFQATT, SNEGSKA (reference sequence).

This chain links TRBV7-2 with TRBJ1-2, with a weak D call TRBD1 (5 bases). Deletions cut 5 bases from V and 4 bases from J, with 20 bases between. This CDR3 spans 16 amino acids. CDR1 and CDR2 from the germline V gene are SGHTA and FQGNSA. The DNA of the CDR3 is TGTGCCAGCAGCCCCTCCGGGGGTAGCGTGGCCTATGGCTACACCTTC. Its protein product is CASSPSGGSVAYGYTF.

In its sample, this clonotype was seen many times. The V and J genes are TRBV6-2 or TRBV6-3 and TRBJ2-2; the D is unclear. V lost 4 bases, J lost 5 bases, and 11 bases lay in between. The germline CDR1 and CDR2 sequences are MNHEY and SVGEGT. The CDR3 is 14 amino acids. The chain's CDR3 is CASSSSETTGELFF. The CDR3 DNA reads as TGTGCCAGCAGTTCCTCAGAGACTACCGGGGAGCTGTTTTTT.

At least ten counts were recorded for this clonotype. This chain uses TRBV7-2 with TRBJ2-7, with D uncertain. In germline, CDR1 is SGHTA, CDR2 FQGNSA. The CDR3 is 12 residues long. The V gene lost 3 bases and the J gene lost 2 bases, with 5 bases spanning the gap. CDR3 loop: CASSFGPYEQYF. The DNA for the CDR3 is TGTGCCAGCAGCTTTGGACCCTACGAGCAGTACTTC.

The genes are TRBV20-1 and TRBJ2-3; the D gene is possibly TRBD2 (6 bases). Germline assignment: CDR1 DFQATT and CDR2 SNEGSKA (reference sequence). Trimming removed 1 base from V and 5 bases from J, with 19 bases in between. The CDR3 is 16 amino acids. The CDR3 spells CSARGLGGSAIDTQYF. CDR3 sequence (DNA): TGCAGTGCTAGAGGGTTGGGGGGTTCAGCTATAGATACGCAGTATTTT.

Concerning this clonotype: An end of the junction does not agree with germline; a read error may underlie this. This chain connects TRBV2 to TRBJ2-5; possibly TRBD2 for D (6 bases). The CDR3 is 20 residues long. The germline V gene encodes CDR1 SNHLY and CDR2 FYNNEI. The CDR3 DNA reads TGTGCCACCAGTCCCCGCAGGTTAGCGAACACCGGGGAGGTCGTAGAGACCCAGTACTTC. Its translation: CATSPRRLANTGEVVETQYF. The full variable domain, in which reference TRBV2 and TRBJ2-5 provide the parts outside the CDR3, is EPEVTQTPSHQVTQMGQEVILRCVPISNHLYFYWYRQILGQKVEFLVSFYNNEISEKSEIFDDQFSVERPDGSNFTLKIRSTKLEDSAMYFCATSPRRLANTGEVVETQYFGPGTRLLVL.

As regards this clonotype: Compared with germline, one end of the junction differs, possibly owing to a read error. V and J are TRBV30 and TRBJ2-5; 9 nucleotides align to TRBD2. Germline-derived CDR1 and CDR2 are GTSNPN and SVGIG (reference sequence). This CDR3 has 13 residues. CDR3 nucleotides: TGTGCCTGGGGGGCGGGGGGGCAAGAGACCCAGCACTTC. Translated, it gives CAWGAGGQETQHF. Full variable domain (rest looked up from reference TRBV30 and TRBJ2-5): SQTIHQWPATLVQPVGSPLSLECTVEGTSNPNLYWYRQAAGRGLQLLFYSVGIGQISSEVPQNLSASRPQDRQFILSSKKLLLSDSGFYLCAWGAGGQETQHFGPGTRLLVL.

This clonotype was recorded a few times. This may come from a read error, since a much larger clone is one base off. J is TRBJ2-7 and V is TRBV12-3 or TRBV12-4; D is undetermined. The V end lost 5 bases, the J end lost 3 bases, and 5 bases lay between the germline ends. CDR3 length equals 11 residues. The CDR3 region is CASSIFYEQYF. CDR3 sequence (DNA): TGTGCCAGCAGTATCTTCTACGAGCAGTACTTC.

This clonotype turned up a few times. This sequence may be a read error, since a much larger clone differs from it by one base. The chain employs TRBV5-6 and TRBJ1-6; possibly TRBD1 for D (6 bases). The CDR3 contains 17 residues. V was trimmed by 3 bases and J by 3 bases, leaving 16 bases between them. Germline-derived CDR1 and CDR2 are SGHDT and YYEEEE. The CDR3 region is CASSSHRAYVYNSPLHF. Here the CDR3 DNA reads TGTGCCAGCAGCTCACACAGGGCGTATGTCTATAATTCACCCCTCCACTTT.

This clonotype was found many times. The rearrangement uses TRBV30 and TRBJ2-7; 10 nucleotides match TRBD1. Germline CDR1 reads GTSNPN; CDR2 reads SVGIG (reference sequence). The CDR3 length is 13 residues. Trimming removed 0 bases from V and 6 bases from J; junction bases left unmatched: 2. The CDR3 here is CAWSVGQGFEQYF. CDR3 coding DNA: TGTGCCTGGAGTGTGGGACAGGGGTTCGAGCAGTACTTC.

This clonotype was observed at least ten times. V is TRBV12-3 or TRBV12-4 and J is TRBJ2-7; D is undetermined. Trimming cost V 1 base and J 4 bases, with 14 bases left between them. The CDR3 totals 15 residues. CDR3 nucleotide sequence: TGTGCCAGCAGTTTAGTTTGGGGAAAACCATACGAGCAGTACTTC. Its protein is CASSLVWGKPYEQYF.

Ten or more counts support this clonotype. The V and J genes are TRBV6-6 and TRBJ1-2; a weak D match, TRBD1 (5 bases). Trimming left V 0 bases short and J 4 bases short, with 18 bases between. This CDR3 is 17 amino acids long. The V gene's germline CDR1 is MNHNY and CDR2 SVGAGI (reference sequence). In nucleotides, the CDR3 is TGTGCCAGCAGTTACTCATCAGGGAGGGGTCCCTCCTATGGCTACACCTTC. It specifies CASSYSSGRGPSYGYTF.

This clonotype was counted many times. The chain joins TRBV9 to TRBJ2-3, with no clear D. Germline V lookup: CDR1 SGDLS, CDR2 YYNGEE. The CDR3 covers 17 residues. V lost 3 bases and J 2 bases, leaving 19 bases between the germline ends. The CDR3: CASSAPRSGDPTDTQYF. The DNA of the CDR3 is TGTGCCAGCAGCGCTCCTAGGTCCGGCGACCCCACAGATACGCAGTATTTT.

Regarding this clonotype: A much larger clone differs by one base, so this may be a read error. V gene TRBV3-1 combines with J gene TRBJ1-3; no clear D. Looked up from germline, CDR1 is LGHDT and CDR2 is YNNKEL (reference sequence). CDR3 length: 15 amino acids. This CDR3 is CASSLREISGSTIYF. The CDR3, as DNA: TGTGCCAGCAGCCTTCGGGAAATCTCTGGAAGCACCATATATTTT.

This clonotype was recorded at least ten times. The rearrangement joins TRBV18 to TRBJ2-5, with D tentatively TRBD1 or TRBD2 (5 bases each). V was shortened by 2 bases and J by 7 bases, with 11 bases between the two germline ends. This CDR3 contains 13 residues. Germline loops: CDR1 KGHSH, CDR2 LQKENI. The DNA of the CDR3 is TGTGCCAGCTCACCAGGGACCGCAAGGACCCAGTACTTC. It encodes CASSPGTARTQYF.

This chain uses TRBV12-3 or TRBV12-4 with TRBJ2-6, with D possibly TRBD1 on 6 matching bases. V lost 10 bases, J lost 11 bases, and 12 bases lay in between. This CDR3 region has 11 residues. The CDR3 DNA follows: TGTGCCACCACAGGGTCCTACGTCCTGACTTTC. This gives the protein CATTGSYVLTF.

This clonotype was observed at least ten times. V usage is TRBV4-2 and J usage is TRBJ2-3, with D unresolved. CDR3 length: 14 residues. Germline values: CDR1 LGHNA, CDR2 YNFKEQ. V was clipped by 9 bases and J by 1 base, with 14 bases between them. CDR3 nucleotide sequence: TGTGCCAGTCGAGAGGATCACGGCACAGATACGCAGTATTTT. Translating gives CASREDHGTDTQYF.

Many counts were recorded for this clonotype. The V call is TRBV5-1, the J call TRBJ2-1, with D uncertain. The germline V gene has CDR1 SGHRS and CDR2 YFSETQ. Trimming took 0 bases from V and 6 from J, leaving 4 bases between them. The CDR3 totals 12 residues. CDR3 in DNA: TGCGCCAGCAGCTTGGCCGGCAATGAGCAGTTCTTC. Residues: CASSLAGNEQFF.

Remarks on this clonotype: The DNA is omitted, as the CDR3 cannot be located on it reliably, and the CDR3 follows TCRdb's listing. The V and J genes are TRBV10-3 and TRBJ2-1; TRBD1 reflects the table's D call only, with no check against the DNA. Termini included, the CDR3 measures 17 amino acids. Germline CDR1 and CDR2: ENHRY and SYGVKD. CDR3 sequence: CAICSAGRGRVYNEQFF.

This clonotype was recorded at least ten times. CDR3 residues: CASSLYEGRGGYTF. In nucleotides, the CDR3 is TGTGCCAGCAGCTTGTATGAAGGGCGAGGTGGCTACACCTTC. The chain carries TRBV5-6 and TRBJ1-2; D unclear. This CDR3 has 14 residues. Trimming took 1 base from V and 7 from J, leaving 14 bases between them. Per the germline V gene, CDR1 is SGHDT and CDR2 is YYEEEE.

At least ten counts were recorded for this clonotype. A much larger clone differs from this one at a single base, so this may be a read error. The chain combines TRBV2 with TRBJ2-5; D call uncertain. Germline-derived CDR1 and CDR2 are SNHLY and FYNNEI. The CDR3 totals 14 residues. This CDR3 reads CASSEMSVQETQHF. The CDR3 DNA follows: TGTGCCAGCAGTGAAATGTCAGTCCAAGAGACCCAGCACTTC.

In its sample, this clonotype was seen once. This sequence joins TRBV4-3 and TRBJ1-2; D may be TRBD1 (5 bases). The V and J ends lost 0 bases and 4 bases respectively, with 12 bases between them. The CDR3 runs 15 residues. Per germline, CDR1 LGHNA and CDR2 YSLEER. For the CDR3, the DNA is TGCGCCAGCAGCCAAGAATACGGGGGGGTCTATGGCTACACCTTC. Translating gives CASSQEYGGVYGYTF.

Ten or more counts support this clonotype. The CDR3 DNA reads TGTGCCAGCAGCTTAGCGAGCGTAGAGACCCAGTACTTC. Translating gives CASSLASVETQYF. The chain carries TRBV7-2 and TRBJ2-5; no clear D gene. The germline V gene encodes CDR1 SGHTA and CDR2 FQGNSA. This CDR3 comprises 13 residues. V was shortened by 0 bases and J by 4 bases, with 6 bases between the two germline ends.

The chain employs TRBV14 and TRBJ2-1, with D unresolved. Germline V gives CDR1 SGHDN, CDR2 FVKESK. There are 14 residues in the CDR3. The V end was cut by 3 bases, the J end by 2 bases, with 8 bases between. CDR3 protein: CASSQGSPYNEQFF. CDR3 nucleotide sequence: TGTGCCAGCAGCCAGGGCAGTCCCTACAATGAGCAGTTCTTC. Complete variable domain (other parts from reference TRBV14 and TRBJ2-1): EAGVTQFPSHSVIEKGQTVTLRCDPISGHDNLYWYRRVMGKEIKFLLHFVKESKQDESGMPNNRFLAERTGGTYSTLKVQPAELEDSGVYFCASSQGSPYNEQFFGPGTRLTVL.

This clonotype was detected ten times or more. The J gene is TRBJ2-5, the V gene TRBV20-1, with 12 bases aligning to TRBD2. Germline V gene lookup returns CDR1 DFQATT and CDR2 SNEGSKA (reference sequence). V lost 5 bases, J lost 4 bases, and 5 bases stayed unmatched. The CDR3 consists of 14 residues. As DNA, the CDR3 is TGCAGTGCTCTAGCGGGGGGGCGGAGAGAGACCCAGTACTTC. Protein sequence: CSALAGGRRETQYF.

In this sample, this clonotype turned up many times. V and J are TRBV9 and TRBJ1-6; 9 bases align to TRBD1. Per the germline V gene, CDR1 is SGDLS and CDR2 is YYNGEE. The junction had 5 bases not matched to a gene; V was cut back by 0 bases and J by 10 bases. The CDR3 has 15 residues. The CDR3 loop is CASSVEGQGESPLHF. DNA of the CDR3: TGTGCCAGCAGCGTAGAGGGACAGGGAGAATCACCCCTCCACTTT.